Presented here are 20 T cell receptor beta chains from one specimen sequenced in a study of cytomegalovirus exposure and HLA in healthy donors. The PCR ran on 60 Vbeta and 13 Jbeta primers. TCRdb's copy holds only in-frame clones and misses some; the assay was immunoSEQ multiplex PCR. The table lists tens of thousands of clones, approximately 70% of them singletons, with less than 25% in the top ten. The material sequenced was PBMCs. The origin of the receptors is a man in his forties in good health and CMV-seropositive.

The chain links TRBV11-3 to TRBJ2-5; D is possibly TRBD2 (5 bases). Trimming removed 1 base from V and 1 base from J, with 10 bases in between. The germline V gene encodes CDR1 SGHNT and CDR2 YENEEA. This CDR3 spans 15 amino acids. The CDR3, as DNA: TGTGCCAGCAGCTTAGCAGGCAGCGGCCAAGAGACCCAGTACTTC. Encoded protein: CASSLAGSGQETQYF.

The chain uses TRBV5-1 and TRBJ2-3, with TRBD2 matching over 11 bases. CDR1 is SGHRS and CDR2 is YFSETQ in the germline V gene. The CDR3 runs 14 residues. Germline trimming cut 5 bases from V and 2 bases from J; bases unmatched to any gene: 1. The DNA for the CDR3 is TGCGCCAGCAGACTAGCGGGGGACACAGATACGCAGTATTTT. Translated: CASRLAGDTDTQYF.

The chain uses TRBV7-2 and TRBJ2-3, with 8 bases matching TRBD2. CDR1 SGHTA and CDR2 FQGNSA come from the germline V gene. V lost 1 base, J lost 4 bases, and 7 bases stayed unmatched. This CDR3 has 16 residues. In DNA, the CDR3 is TGTGCCAGCAGCTTAGTGGGAGGGCGGGGGGCAGATACGCAGTATTTT. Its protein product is CASSLVGGRGADTQYF.

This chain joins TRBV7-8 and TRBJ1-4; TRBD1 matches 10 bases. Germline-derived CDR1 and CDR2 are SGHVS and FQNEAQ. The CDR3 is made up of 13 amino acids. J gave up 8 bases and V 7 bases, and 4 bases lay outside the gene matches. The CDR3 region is CASNRDRGEKLFF. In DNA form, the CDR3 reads TGTGCCAGCAACCGGGACAGGGGCGAAAAACTGTTTTTT.

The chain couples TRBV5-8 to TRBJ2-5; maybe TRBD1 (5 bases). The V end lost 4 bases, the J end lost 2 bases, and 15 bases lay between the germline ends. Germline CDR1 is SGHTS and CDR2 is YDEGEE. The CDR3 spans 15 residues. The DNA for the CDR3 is TGTGCCAGCAGCACTCTACTGGGGCGGCAAGAGACCCAGTACTTC. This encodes CASSTLLGRQETQYF.

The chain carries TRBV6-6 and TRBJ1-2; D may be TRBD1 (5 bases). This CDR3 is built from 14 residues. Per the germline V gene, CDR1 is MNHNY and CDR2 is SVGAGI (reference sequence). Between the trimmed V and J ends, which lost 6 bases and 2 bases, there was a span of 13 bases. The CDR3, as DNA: TGTGCCAGCAGCGTAGGACACTCCAACTATGGCTACACCTTC. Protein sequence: CASSVGHSNYGYTF.

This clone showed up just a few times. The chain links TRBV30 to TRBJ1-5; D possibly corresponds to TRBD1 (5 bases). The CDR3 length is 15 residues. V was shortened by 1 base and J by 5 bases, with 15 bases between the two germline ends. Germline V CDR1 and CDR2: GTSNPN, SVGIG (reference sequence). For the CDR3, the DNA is TGTGCCTGGAGTGGGCCCGGGGGAGCGGATCAGCCCCAGCATTTT. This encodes CAWSGPGGADQPQHF.

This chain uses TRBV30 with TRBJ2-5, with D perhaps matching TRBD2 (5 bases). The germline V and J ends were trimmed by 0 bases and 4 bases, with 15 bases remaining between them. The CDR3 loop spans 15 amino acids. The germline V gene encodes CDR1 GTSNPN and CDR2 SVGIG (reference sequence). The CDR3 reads CAWSVAGGGLETQYF. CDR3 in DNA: TGTGCCTGGAGTGTTGCGGGTGGTGGGTTAGAGACCCAGTACTTC.

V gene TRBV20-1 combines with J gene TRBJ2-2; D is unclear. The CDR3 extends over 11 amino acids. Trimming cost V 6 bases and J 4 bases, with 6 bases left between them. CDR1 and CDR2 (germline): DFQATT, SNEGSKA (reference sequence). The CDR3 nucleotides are TGCAGTGCCTTAGTCACCGGGGAGCTGTTTTTT. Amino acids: CSALVTGELFF.

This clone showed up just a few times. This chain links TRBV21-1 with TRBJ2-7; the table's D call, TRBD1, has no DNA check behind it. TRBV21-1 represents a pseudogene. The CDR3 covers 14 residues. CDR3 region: CASSKEQGGYEQYF. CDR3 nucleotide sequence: TGTGCCAGCAGCAAAGAACAGGGGGGCTACGAGCAGTACTTC.

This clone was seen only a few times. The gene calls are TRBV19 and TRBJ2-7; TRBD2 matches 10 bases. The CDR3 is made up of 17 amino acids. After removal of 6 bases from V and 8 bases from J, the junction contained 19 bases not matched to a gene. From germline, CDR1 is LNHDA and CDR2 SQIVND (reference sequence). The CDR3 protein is CASSPLRSGTSETQQYF. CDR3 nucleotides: TGTGCCAGTAGCCCCTTGCGGTCGGGGACTAGCGAGACCCAGCAGTACTTC.

CDR3 DNA sequence: TGTGCCAGCAGATTAGGACAGATCATGAACACTGAAGCTTTCTTT. This codes for CASRLGQIMNTEAFF. The chain couples TRBV6-1 to TRBJ1-1, with D possibly matching TRBD1 (6 bases). The CDR3 contains 15 residues. From germline, CDR1 is MNHNS and CDR2 SASEGT. Trimming left V 6 bases short and J 0 bases short, with 14 bases between.

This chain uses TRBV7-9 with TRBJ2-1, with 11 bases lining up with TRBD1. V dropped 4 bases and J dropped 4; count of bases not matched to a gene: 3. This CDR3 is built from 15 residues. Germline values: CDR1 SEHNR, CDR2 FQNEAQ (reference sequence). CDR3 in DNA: TGTGCCAGCAGCTACGGACAGGGGGCTTACAATGAGCAGTTCTTC. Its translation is CASSYGQGAYNEQFF. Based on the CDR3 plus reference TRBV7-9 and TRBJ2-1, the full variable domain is DTGVSQNPRHKITKRGQNVTFRCDPISEHNRLYWYRQTLGQGPEFLTYFQNEAQLEKSRLLSDRFSAERPKGSFSTLEIQRTEQGDSAMYLCASSYGQGAYNEQFFGPGTRLTVL.

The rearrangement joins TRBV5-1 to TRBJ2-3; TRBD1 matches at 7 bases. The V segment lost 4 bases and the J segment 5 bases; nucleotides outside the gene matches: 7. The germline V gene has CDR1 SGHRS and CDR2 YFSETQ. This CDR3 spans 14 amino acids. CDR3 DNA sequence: TGCGCCAGCAGCCCAGGGACAGTTGGAGATACGCAGTATTTT. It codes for CASSPGTVGDTQYF.

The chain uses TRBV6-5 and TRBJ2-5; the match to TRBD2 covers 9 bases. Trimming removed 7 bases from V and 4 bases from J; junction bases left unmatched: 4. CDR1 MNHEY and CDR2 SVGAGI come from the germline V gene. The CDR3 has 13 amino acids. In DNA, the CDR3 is TGTGCCAGCATAGGCGGGGGGGGAGAGACCCAGTACTTC. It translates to CASIGGGGETQYF.

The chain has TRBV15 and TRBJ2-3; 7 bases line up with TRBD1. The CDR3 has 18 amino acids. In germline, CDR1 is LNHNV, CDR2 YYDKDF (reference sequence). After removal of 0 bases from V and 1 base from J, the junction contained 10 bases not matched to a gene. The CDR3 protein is CATSREFGTEAGTDTQYF. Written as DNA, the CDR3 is TGTGCCACCAGCAGAGAGTTTGGGACAGAAGCGGGCACAGATACGCAGTATTTT.

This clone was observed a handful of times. CDR3 nucleotide sequence: TGTGCCAGCTCGAGATCAAAAGAGGGAACTAATGAAAAACTGTTTTTT. Translating gives CASSRSKEGTNEKLFF. This chain links TRBV2 with TRBJ1-4; D gene uncertain. Germline V gene sequence: CDR1 SNHLY, CDR2 FYNNEI. The V end lost 8 bases, the J end lost 1 base, and 17 bases lay between the germline ends. The CDR3 length is 16 residues. The variable domain in full, with the rest retrieved from reference TRBV2 and TRBJ1-4, is EPEVTQTPSHQVTQMGQEVILRCVPISNHLYFYWYRQILGQKVEFLVSFYNNEISEKSEIFDDQFSVERPDGSNFTLKIRSTKLEDSAMYFCASSRSKEGTNEKLFFGSGTQLSVL.

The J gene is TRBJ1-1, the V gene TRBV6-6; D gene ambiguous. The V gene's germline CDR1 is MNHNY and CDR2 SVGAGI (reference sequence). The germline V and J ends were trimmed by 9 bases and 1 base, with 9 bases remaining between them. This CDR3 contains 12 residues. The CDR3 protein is CASRQANTEAFF. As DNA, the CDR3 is TGTGCCAGTCGTCAGGCGAACACTGAAGCTTTCTTT.

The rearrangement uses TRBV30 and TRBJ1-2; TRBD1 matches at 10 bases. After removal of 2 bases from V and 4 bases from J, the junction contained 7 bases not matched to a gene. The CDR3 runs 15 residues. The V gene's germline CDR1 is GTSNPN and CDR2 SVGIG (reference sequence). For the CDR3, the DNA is TGTGCCTGGAGTCTCCGACAGGGGGCTATCTATGGCTACACCTTC. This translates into CAWSLRQGAIYGYTF. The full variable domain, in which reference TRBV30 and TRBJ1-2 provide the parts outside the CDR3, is SQTIHQWPATLVQPVGSPLSLECTVEGTSNPNLYWYRQAAGRGLQLLFYSVGIGQISSEVPQNLSASRPQDRQFILSSKKLLLSDSGFYLCAWSLRQGAIYGYTFGSGTRLTVV.

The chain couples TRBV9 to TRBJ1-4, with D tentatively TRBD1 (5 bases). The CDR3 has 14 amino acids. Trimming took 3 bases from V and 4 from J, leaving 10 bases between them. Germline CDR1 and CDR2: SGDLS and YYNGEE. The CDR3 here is CASSAFDSNEKLFF. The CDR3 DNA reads TGTGCCAGCAGCGCTTTCGACAGTAATGAAAAACTGTTTTTT.